The clone carrying this T cell receptor (beta chain) was seen once. The method was immunoSEQ multiplex PCR; TCRdb's version includes in-frame clones alone and lacks a portion of them. The data show roughly 400,000 clones, 75% to 90% seen once. This sample is part of a study of blood T cell repertoires in COVID-19. Study context: The study drew acute and convalescent COVID-19 samples from the United States, Italy and Spain. The analysed material was cDNA or gDNA that came from T cells, B-cell-depleted T cells, or PBMCs.

V was shortened by 7 bases and J by 1 base, with 10 bases between the two germline ends. There are 13 residues in the CDR3. The V gene's germline CDR1 is SNHLY and CDR2 FYNNEI. The sequenced sample consisted of PBMCs or T cells enriched from blood (not recorded which). V usage is TRBV2 and J usage is TRBJ1-1, with a tentative D call TRBD1 (5 bases). The sequence was collected from a man in his thirties or forties who had recovered from COVID-19. Here the CDR3 reads CASTGVENTEAFF. The CDR3, as DNA: TGTGCCAGCACGGGGGTCGAGAACACTGAAGCTTTCTTT. Full variable domain (outside the CDR3, taken from reference TRBV2 and TRBJ1-1): EPEVTQTPSHQVTQMGQEVILRCVPISNHLYFYWYRQILGQKVEFLVSFYNNEISEKSEIFDDQFSVERPDGSNFTLKIRSTKLEDSAMYFCASTGVENTEAFFGQGTRLTVV.